Listed here are 2 T cell receptor beta chains from one sample, sequenced in a study of blood T cell repertoires in COVID-19. Clones were read by immunoSEQ multiplex PCR, and TCRdb kept only the in-frame ones, dropping some. The table has 97,000 or so clones, roughly 87% seen once; the top ten hold approximately 20%. Sequences were obtained from peripheral blood. The origin of the receptors is a man aged 80 or over with acute or convalescent COVID-19.

This rearrangement joins TRBV2 to TRBJ1-2, with D perhaps TRBD1 (6 bases). Looked up from germline, CDR1 is SNHLY and CDR2 is FYNNEI. The CDR3 runs 12 residues. Trimming pared 8 bases from V and 4 bases from J, leaving 11 bases between. CDR3 nucleotides: TGTGCCAGCCAGGGGAACGGCTATGGCTACACCTTC. As protein: CASQGNGYGYTF.

This clone has just a few counts. This rearrangement joins TRBV7-2 to TRBJ1-1; D might be TRBD1 (5 bases). This CDR3 has 16 amino acids. Per the germline V gene, CDR1 is SGHTA and CDR2 is FQGNSA. V shed 0 bases and J shed 5 bases, with 16 bases lying between them. The CDR3 sequence is CASSLAQSGGRTEAFF. The CDR3 DNA reads TGTGCCAGCAGCTTAGCGCAATCCGGGGGTCGGACTGAAGCTTTCTTT.